Shown below are 12 T cell receptor beta chains from a single sample sequenced in a study of human T cells and chemical hapten exposure. TCRdb re-called the RACE reads with MiXCR, one entry per CDR3 protein. The sample lists roughly 380,000 distinct CDR3 sequences, more than 4.5% seen once, with approximately 2.4% in the top ten. The time point was: pre-sensitization, week 0. Stated treatment: therapeutic diphenylcyclopropenone sensitization with weekly scalp DPC. The sample consisted of whole blood, taken in connection with sensitization to the hapten diphenylcyclopropenone (DPC). The receptor set was obtained from a woman aged 50 to 65 with alopecia areata. Some clones in this sample may be carry-over from other donors' samples.

The sample holds many counts of this clonotype. V is TRBV28 and J is TRBJ1-5; D not certain. The CDR3 extends over 13 amino acids. Deletions cut 4 bases from V and 6 bases from J, with 10 bases between. Germline assignment: CDR1 MDHEN and CDR2 SYDVKM. CDR3 sequence (DNA): TGTGCCAGCAGTTACCTCGAGGGTCAGCCCCAGCATTTT. Its protein product is CASSYLEGQPQHF.

This clonotype was picked up a small number of times. The chain couples TRBV27 to TRBJ1-6, with TRBD1 identical over 8 bases. CDR1 and CDR2 from the germline V gene are MNHEY and SMNVEV (reference sequence). The J segment lost 10 bases and the V segment lost 2 bases, leaving 10 bases of the junction unmatched. There are 16 residues in the CDR3. The CDR3 protein is CASSLTSTGVKSPLHF. The CDR3 DNA sequence: TGTGCCAGCAGTTTAACGTCGACAGGGGTTAAGTCACCCCTCCACTTT.

This clonotype was found a few times. This chain joins TRBV27 and TRBJ2-7, with 7 bases aligning to TRBD1. Germline values: CDR1 MNHEY, CDR2 SMNVEV (reference sequence). The CDR3 has 15 residues. V shed 2 bases and J 0 bases; nucleotides not matched to a gene: 4. The CDR3 DNA reads as TGTGCCAGCAGTTTACGAGGGGGCACCTCCTACGAGCAGTACTTC. It translates to CASSLRGGTSYEQYF.

The chain couples TRBV27 to TRBJ2-7; 7 positions agree with TRBD1. The CDR3 extends over 16 amino acids. The germline gives CDR1 MNHEY, CDR2 SMNVEV (reference sequence). The ends lost 6 bases at V and 1 base at J; junction bases unmatched: 12. The CDR3 DNA reads TGTGCCAGCAGCTCCAGCTCCGGGACAGTTTCCTACGAGCAGTACTTC. Its protein is CASSSSSGTVSYEQYF.

This clonotype has more than one count but fewer than ten. The chain uses TRBV2 and TRBJ2-5; 9 nucleotides agree with TRBD1. Germline V gene sequence: CDR1 SNHLY, CDR2 FYNNEI. The CDR3 covers 14 residues. V lost 6 bases and J lost 2; bases outside the gene matches: 4. CDR3 sequence: CASSGDRAQETQYF. DNA of the CDR3: TGTGCCAGCAGCGGGGACAGGGCGCAAGAGACCCAGTACTTC.

This chain joins TRBV7-8 and TRBJ2-1; 11 positions match TRBD2. V gave up 5 bases and J gave up 4 bases; unmatched junction bases: 4. This CDR3 region has 15 residues. The germline gives CDR1 SGHVS, CDR2 FQNEAQ. CDR3 loop: CASSRGLAEYNEQFF. The CDR3 coding sequence is TGTGCCAGCAGCCGGGGACTAGCGGAGTACAATGAGCAGTTCTTC. Full variable domain (outside the CDR3, taken from reference TRBV7-8 and TRBJ2-1): GAGVSQSPRYKVAKRGQDVALRCDPISGHVSLFWYQQALGQGPEFLTYFQNEAQLDKSGLPSDRFFAERPEGSVSTLKIQRTQQEDSAVYLCASSRGLAEYNEQFFGPGTRLTVL.

This clonotype was seen ten or more times. The rearrangement links TRBV9 to TRBJ1-6; 7 bases line up with TRBD1. V lost 3 bases to trimming and J lost 7 bases; unmatched junction nucleotides: 7. CDR1 is SGDLS, CDR2 YYNGEE, per germline. This CDR3 has 15 amino acids. This CDR3 reads CASSAGDSWNSPLHF. CDR3 nucleotides: TGTGCCAGCAGCGCCGGGGACAGTTGGAATTCACCCCTCCACTTT. The full variable domain, its missing parts supplied by reference TRBV9 and TRBJ1-6, is DSGVTQTPKHLITATGQRVTLRCSPRSGDLSVYWYQQSLDQGLQFLIQYYNGEERAKGNILERFSAQQFPDLHSELNLSSLELGDSALYFCASSAGDSWNSPLHFGNGTRLTVT.

This clonotype occurred many times. The chain employs TRBV5-1 and TRBJ2-6, with 13 positions matching TRBD2. The CDR3 consists of 19 residues. CDR1 is SGHRS and CDR2 is YFSETQ in the germline V gene. Trimming cost V 4 bases and J 1 base; bases outside gene matches: 8. This CDR3 is CASSPGLAGAGSGANVLTF. The CDR3 DNA is TGCGCCAGCAGCCCCGGACTAGCGGGAGCTGGTTCTGGGGCCAACGTCCTGACTTTC.

This clonotype was counted at least ten times. V and J are TRBV29-1 and TRBJ2-5; TRBD1 aligns across 7 bases. The CDR3 is 13 residues long. Per germline, CDR1 SQVTM and CDR2 ANQGSEA. The J segment lost 5 bases and the V segment lost 5 bases, leaving 8 bases of the junction unmatched. CDR3 residues: CSVILRGQETQYF. Written as DNA, the CDR3 is TGCAGCGTTATTTTGAGGGGGCAGGAGACCCAGTACTTC.

This chain joins TRBV29-1 and TRBJ2-1, with 8 nucleotides matching TRBD1. The germline gives CDR1 SQVTM, CDR2 ANQGSEA. CDR3 length equals 12 residues. The CDR3 is CVEDRGRNEQFF. The DNA of the CDR3 is TGCGTTGAAGACAGGGGTAGGAATGAGCAGTTCTTC.

This clonotype came up a few times. The chain uses TRBV30 and TRBJ2-2; D gene uncertain. Germline V CDR1 and CDR2: GTSNPN, SVGIG (reference sequence). Deletions cut 1 base from V and 7 bases from J, with 4 bases between. This CDR3 is built from 11 residues. The CDR3 reads CAWSGNGELFF. The CDR3 DNA reads TGTGCCTGGAGTGGGAACGGGGAGCTGTTTTTT.

The CDR3 is CATSDYRVKAFF. In nucleotides, the CDR3 is TGTGCCACCAGTGACTACAGGGTGAAGGCTTTCTTT. The rearrangement joins TRBV24-1 to TRBJ1-1, with a weak D call TRBD1 (6 bases). The ends were cut back, 4 bases at V and 11 bases at J, with 13 bases in the middle. The CDR3 is 12 residues long. The germline V gene has CDR1 KGHDR and CDR2 SFDVKD.